The 25 T cell receptor beta chains below come from one sample, sequenced in a study of technical replicates of blood from a few donors. The data were produced by immunoSEQ multiplex PCR, yet TCRdb's version contains in-frame clones alone and is incomplete. The sample has 65,000 to 90,000 clones, around 86% seen once. Sequencing used PBMCs. These receptors all stem from a human donor in good health. Some clones in this sample may be carry-over from other donors' samples.

The CDR3 loop is CASSLEQGALPGELFF. CDR3 bases: TGCGCCAGCAGCTTGGAACAGGGGGCGCTACCCGGGGAGCTGTTTTTT. The chain is built from TRBV5-1 and TRBJ2-2, with TRBD1 matching over 9 bases. The length of the CDR3 is 16 residues. From germline, CDR1 is SGHRS and CDR2 YFSETQ. V shed 0 bases and J 6 bases; nucleotides not matched to a gene: 6.

V gene TRBV5-5 combines with J gene TRBJ2-1, with D perhaps matching TRBD2 (5 bases). Germline V gene data show CDR1 as SGHKS and CDR2 as YYEKEE (reference sequence). Trimming stripped 1 base from V and 5 bases from J, with 19 bases between. This CDR3 is built from 17 residues. CDR3 nucleotide sequence: TGTGCCAGCAGCTTGCGTCCATCTAGCTATGGGAACAATGAGCAGTTCTTC. Its translation is CASSLRPSSYGNNEQFF.

This clone was seen a single time. This rearrangement joins TRBV11-3 to TRBJ2-1, with D uncertain. Per the germline V gene, CDR1 is SGHNT and CDR2 is YENEEA. The CDR3 runs 12 residues. The V gene lost 1 base and the J gene lost 7 bases, with 5 bases spanning the gap. The CDR3 here is CASSLVSNEQFF. The CDR3 region has the DNA TGTGCCAGCAGCTTAGTGTCGAATGAGCAGTTCTTC.

CDR3 in DNA: TGTGCCAGCAGCCAAGACTCCCAAATTTGGACAGGGTCGAATGAAAAACTGTTTTTT. Its protein is CASSQDSQIWTGSNEKLFF. The V call is TRBV14, the J call TRBJ1-4; 8 bases agree with TRBD1. This CDR3 is 19 amino acids long. Germline values: CDR1 SGHDN, CDR2 FVKESK. The junction had 14 bases not matched to a gene; V was cut back by 0 bases and J by 5 bases.

The rearrangement joins TRBV2 to TRBJ1-4, with D unresolved. This CDR3 is built from 11 residues. Trimming shortened V by 4 bases and J by 8 bases, and 5 bases separated the two germline ends. CDR1 is SNHLY, CDR2 FYNNEI, per germline. The CDR3 sequence: CASSGGEKLFF. For the CDR3, the DNA is TGTGCCAGCAGTGGAGGGGAAAAACTGTTTTTT.

The chain has TRBV7-3 and TRBJ2-6; the match to TRBD2 covers 13 bases. The ends lost 4 bases at V and 4 bases at J; junction bases unmatched: 4. The germline V gene has CDR1 SGHTA and CDR2 FQGTGA. The CDR3 spans 17 residues. Here the CDR3 reads CASSSTSGGLGANVLTF. In DNA, the CDR3 is TGTGCCAGCAGCTCGACTAGCGGGGGGCTCGGGGCCAACGTCCTGACTTTC.

V usage is TRBV2 and J usage is TRBJ2-6; possibly TRBD1 for D (5 bases). The CDR3 is 17 amino acids. Germline V lookup: CDR1 SNHLY, CDR2 FYNNEI. Trimming cost V 7 bases and J 0 bases, with 16 bases left between them. The CDR3 is CASKGQVKNSGANVLTF. CDR3 bases: TGTGCCAGCAAAGGACAAGTAAAAAACTCTGGGGCCAACGTCCTGACTTTC.

This chain uses TRBV5-4 with TRBJ1-1; 7 nucleotides line up with TRBD1. The CDR3 sequence is 15 residues long. In germline, CDR1 is SGHNT, CDR2 YYREEE (reference sequence). J gave up 3 bases and V 1 base, and 6 bases lay outside the gene matches. The CDR3 sequence is CASSLHDRAHTEAFF. The CDR3 bases are TGTGCCAGCAGCTTGCACGACAGGGCGCACACTGAAGCTTTCTTT.

The V call is TRBV6-5, the J call TRBJ2-7; 7 bases map to TRBD1. The germline CDR1 and CDR2 sequences are MNHEY and SVGAGI. Trimming at V came to 2 bases and at J to 0 bases, leaving 4 bases not matched to a gene. The CDR3 contains 15 residues. CDR3 amino acids: CASSYRGPSSYEQYF. The CDR3 region has the DNA TGTGCCAGCAGTTACAGGGGGCCAAGCTCCTACGAGCAGTACTTC.

J is TRBJ2-3 and V is TRBV29-1, with D possibly being TRBD1 (5 bases). Germline lookup yields CDR1 SQVTM and CDR2 ANQGSEA. Trimming cost V 0 bases and J 4 bases, with 8 bases left between them. CDR3 size: 13 residues. In nucleotides, the CDR3 is TGCAGCGTTGAAGACAGCAGGGCAGATACGCAGTATTTT. As protein: CSVEDSRADTQYF.

The rearrangement links TRBV4-3 to TRBJ2-7, with TRBD2 as a possible D gene (6 bases). Trimming left V 6 bases short and J 6 bases short, with 12 bases between. Germline assignment: CDR1 LGHNA and CDR2 YSLEER. The length of the CDR3 is 12 residues. The CDR3 region has the DNA TGCGCCAGCAGATCGACTAGGGGCGAGCAGTACTTC. It yields the protein CASRSTRGEQYF.

J is TRBJ2-7 and V is TRBV5-1; 8 nucleotides line up with TRBD1. CDR3 length: 14 amino acids. Trimming cost V 3 bases and J 2 bases; bases outside gene matches: 4. The germline CDR1 and CDR2 sequences are SGHRS and YFSETQ. The CDR3 bases are TGCGCCAGCAGCTGGGGGACAGGACCCTACGAGCAGTACTTC. Translated, it gives CASSWGTGPYEQYF.

This chain connects TRBV6-5 to TRBJ1-1, with D perhaps TRBD1 (5 bases). Looked up from germline, CDR1 is MNHEY and CDR2 is SVGAGI. The CDR3 spans 13 residues. Deletions cut 6 bases from V and 1 base from J, with 9 bases between. CDR3 amino acids: CASSYRRNTEAFF. The DNA for the CDR3 is TGTGCCAGCAGCTACAGGAGGAACACTGAAGCTTTCTTT.

Only a few counts were recorded for this clone. This chain links TRBV11-1 with TRBJ2-7; 7 bases fit TRBD1. The CDR3 covers 13 residues. The V gene's germline CDR1 is SGHAT and CDR2 FQDESV (reference sequence). Germline trimming cut 5 bases from V and 6 bases from J; bases unmatched to any gene: 7. CDR3 region: CASSPRGRSEQYF. CDR3 DNA: TGTGCCAGCAGCCCGAGGGGGCGTTCCGAGCAGTACTTC.

This chain links TRBV7-9 with TRBJ1-6; D not certain. Germline CDR1 SEHNR, CDR2 FQNEAQ (reference sequence). V lost 6 bases to trimming and J lost 6 bases, with 9 bases between them. The CDR3 sequence is 13 residues long. The CDR3 loop is CASRKNSNSPLHF. As DNA, the CDR3 is TGTGCCAGCAGGAAGAACAGTAATTCACCCCTCCACTTT. Looking up the rest from reference TRBV7-9 and TRBJ1-6 gives the full variable domain: DTGVSQNPRHKITKRGQNVTFRCDPISEHNRLYWYRQTLGQGPEFLTYFQNEAQLEKSRLLSDRFSAERPKGSFSTLEIQRTEQGDSAMYLCASRKNSNSPLHFGNGTRLTVT.

V usage is TRBV5-1 and J usage is TRBJ2-7; D gene ambiguous. V lost 0 bases and J lost 4, with 14 bases in between. Germline CDR1 is SGHRS and CDR2 is YFSETQ. This CDR3 has 15 amino acids. Here the CDR3 reads CASSLADGTFYEQYF. The CDR3 DNA reads TGCGCCAGCAGCTTGGCCGATGGCACGTTTTACGAGCAGTACTTC.

The chain links TRBV7-2 to TRBJ2-1; 8 nucleotides line up with TRBD2. CDR3 length: 15 amino acids. V was pared by 4 bases and J by 6 bases, with 8 bases of the junction left unmatched. The germline V gene encodes CDR1 SGHTA and CDR2 FQGNSA. Here the CDR3 DNA reads TGTGCCAGCAGCTCACCGGGACTAGGGGTCAATGAGCAGTTCTTC. Translation gives CASSSPGLGVNEQFF.

This chain uses TRBV13 with TRBJ2-3; a weak D match, TRBD2 (6 bases). V lost 5 bases and J 3 bases, leaving 18 bases between the germline ends. The germline V gene encodes CDR1 PRHDT and CDR2 FYEKMQ (reference sequence). The CDR3 loop spans 16 amino acids. The CDR3 is CASSEGRSLRTDTQYF. DNA of the CDR3: TGTGCCAGCAGCGAGGGGAGGAGCTTGAGGACAGATACGCAGTATTTT.

The rearrangement joins TRBV7-6 to TRBJ2-3, with 10 bases lining up with TRBD1. CDR1 and CDR2 (germline): SGHVS, FNYEAQ. The CDR3 totals 15 residues. V was clipped by 5 bases and J by 2 bases; unmatched bases: 4. DNA of the CDR3: TGTGCCAGCAGCGTGGGACAGGGGTACACAGATACGCAGTATTTT. Translation: CASSVGQGYTDTQYF.

The V gene is TRBV19, the J gene TRBJ1-3, with D unresolved. The CDR3 runs 14 residues. Germline V gives CDR1 LNHDA, CDR2 SQIVND (reference sequence). V was clipped by 5 bases and J by 0 bases, with 8 bases between them. Written as DNA, the CDR3 is TGTGCCAGTAGTTATTCGGTCTCTGGAAACACCATATATTTT. It codes for CASSYSVSGNTIYF.

The table lists this clone with a few counts. The chain couples TRBV5-1 to TRBJ1-2; D possibly corresponds to TRBD1 (5 bases). V dropped 2 bases and J dropped 4 bases, with 15 bases sitting between them. The V gene's germline CDR1 is SGHRS and CDR2 YFSETQ. CDR3 length: 15 residues. The CDR3 here is CASSFGPGGAYGYTF. The CDR3 nucleotides are TGCGCCAGCAGCTTCGGCCCCGGGGGAGCCTATGGCTACACCTTC.

V usage is TRBV5-1 and J usage is TRBJ2-3; D gene uncertain. This CDR3 region has 15 residues. Germline V gene data show CDR1 as SGHRS and CDR2 as YFSETQ. Trimming took 0 bases from V and 0 from J, leaving 8 bases between them. CDR3 protein: CASSLVGRSTDTQYF. The CDR3 nucleotides read TGCGCCAGCAGCTTGGTCGGTCGTAGCACAGATACGCAGTATTTT.

On this clone: A junction end diverges from the germline sequence, so it may reflect a read error. The genes are TRBV30 and TRBJ1-1, with D uncertain. Germline V CDR1 and CDR2: GTSNPN, SVGIG (reference sequence). There are 11 residues in the CDR3. The CDR3 reads CAWMLPTGALF. CDR3 DNA sequence: TGTGCCTGGATGCTTCCAACGGGAGCTCTCTTT.

The chain carries TRBV5-1 and TRBJ2-1, with D unresolved. V was trimmed by 0 bases and J by 15 bases, leaving 13 bases between them. This CDR3 comprises 12 residues. The germline CDR1 and CDR2 sequences are SGHRS and YFSETQ. In DNA form, the CDR3 reads TGCGCCAGCAGCTTGGACTCTCCCCCCCGGTTCTTC. Translated, it gives CASSLDSPPRFF.

The V and J genes are TRBV4-2 and TRBJ2-4; 14 bases align to TRBD2. Germline CDR1 and CDR2: LGHNA and YNFKEQ. The CDR3 runs 17 residues. V shed 3 bases and J 5 bases; nucleotides not matched to a gene: 6. The CDR3 region is CASSQGTSGSFQNIQYF. The DNA of the CDR3 is TGTGCCAGCAGCCAGGGGACTAGCGGGAGTTTTCAAAACATTCAGTACTTC.